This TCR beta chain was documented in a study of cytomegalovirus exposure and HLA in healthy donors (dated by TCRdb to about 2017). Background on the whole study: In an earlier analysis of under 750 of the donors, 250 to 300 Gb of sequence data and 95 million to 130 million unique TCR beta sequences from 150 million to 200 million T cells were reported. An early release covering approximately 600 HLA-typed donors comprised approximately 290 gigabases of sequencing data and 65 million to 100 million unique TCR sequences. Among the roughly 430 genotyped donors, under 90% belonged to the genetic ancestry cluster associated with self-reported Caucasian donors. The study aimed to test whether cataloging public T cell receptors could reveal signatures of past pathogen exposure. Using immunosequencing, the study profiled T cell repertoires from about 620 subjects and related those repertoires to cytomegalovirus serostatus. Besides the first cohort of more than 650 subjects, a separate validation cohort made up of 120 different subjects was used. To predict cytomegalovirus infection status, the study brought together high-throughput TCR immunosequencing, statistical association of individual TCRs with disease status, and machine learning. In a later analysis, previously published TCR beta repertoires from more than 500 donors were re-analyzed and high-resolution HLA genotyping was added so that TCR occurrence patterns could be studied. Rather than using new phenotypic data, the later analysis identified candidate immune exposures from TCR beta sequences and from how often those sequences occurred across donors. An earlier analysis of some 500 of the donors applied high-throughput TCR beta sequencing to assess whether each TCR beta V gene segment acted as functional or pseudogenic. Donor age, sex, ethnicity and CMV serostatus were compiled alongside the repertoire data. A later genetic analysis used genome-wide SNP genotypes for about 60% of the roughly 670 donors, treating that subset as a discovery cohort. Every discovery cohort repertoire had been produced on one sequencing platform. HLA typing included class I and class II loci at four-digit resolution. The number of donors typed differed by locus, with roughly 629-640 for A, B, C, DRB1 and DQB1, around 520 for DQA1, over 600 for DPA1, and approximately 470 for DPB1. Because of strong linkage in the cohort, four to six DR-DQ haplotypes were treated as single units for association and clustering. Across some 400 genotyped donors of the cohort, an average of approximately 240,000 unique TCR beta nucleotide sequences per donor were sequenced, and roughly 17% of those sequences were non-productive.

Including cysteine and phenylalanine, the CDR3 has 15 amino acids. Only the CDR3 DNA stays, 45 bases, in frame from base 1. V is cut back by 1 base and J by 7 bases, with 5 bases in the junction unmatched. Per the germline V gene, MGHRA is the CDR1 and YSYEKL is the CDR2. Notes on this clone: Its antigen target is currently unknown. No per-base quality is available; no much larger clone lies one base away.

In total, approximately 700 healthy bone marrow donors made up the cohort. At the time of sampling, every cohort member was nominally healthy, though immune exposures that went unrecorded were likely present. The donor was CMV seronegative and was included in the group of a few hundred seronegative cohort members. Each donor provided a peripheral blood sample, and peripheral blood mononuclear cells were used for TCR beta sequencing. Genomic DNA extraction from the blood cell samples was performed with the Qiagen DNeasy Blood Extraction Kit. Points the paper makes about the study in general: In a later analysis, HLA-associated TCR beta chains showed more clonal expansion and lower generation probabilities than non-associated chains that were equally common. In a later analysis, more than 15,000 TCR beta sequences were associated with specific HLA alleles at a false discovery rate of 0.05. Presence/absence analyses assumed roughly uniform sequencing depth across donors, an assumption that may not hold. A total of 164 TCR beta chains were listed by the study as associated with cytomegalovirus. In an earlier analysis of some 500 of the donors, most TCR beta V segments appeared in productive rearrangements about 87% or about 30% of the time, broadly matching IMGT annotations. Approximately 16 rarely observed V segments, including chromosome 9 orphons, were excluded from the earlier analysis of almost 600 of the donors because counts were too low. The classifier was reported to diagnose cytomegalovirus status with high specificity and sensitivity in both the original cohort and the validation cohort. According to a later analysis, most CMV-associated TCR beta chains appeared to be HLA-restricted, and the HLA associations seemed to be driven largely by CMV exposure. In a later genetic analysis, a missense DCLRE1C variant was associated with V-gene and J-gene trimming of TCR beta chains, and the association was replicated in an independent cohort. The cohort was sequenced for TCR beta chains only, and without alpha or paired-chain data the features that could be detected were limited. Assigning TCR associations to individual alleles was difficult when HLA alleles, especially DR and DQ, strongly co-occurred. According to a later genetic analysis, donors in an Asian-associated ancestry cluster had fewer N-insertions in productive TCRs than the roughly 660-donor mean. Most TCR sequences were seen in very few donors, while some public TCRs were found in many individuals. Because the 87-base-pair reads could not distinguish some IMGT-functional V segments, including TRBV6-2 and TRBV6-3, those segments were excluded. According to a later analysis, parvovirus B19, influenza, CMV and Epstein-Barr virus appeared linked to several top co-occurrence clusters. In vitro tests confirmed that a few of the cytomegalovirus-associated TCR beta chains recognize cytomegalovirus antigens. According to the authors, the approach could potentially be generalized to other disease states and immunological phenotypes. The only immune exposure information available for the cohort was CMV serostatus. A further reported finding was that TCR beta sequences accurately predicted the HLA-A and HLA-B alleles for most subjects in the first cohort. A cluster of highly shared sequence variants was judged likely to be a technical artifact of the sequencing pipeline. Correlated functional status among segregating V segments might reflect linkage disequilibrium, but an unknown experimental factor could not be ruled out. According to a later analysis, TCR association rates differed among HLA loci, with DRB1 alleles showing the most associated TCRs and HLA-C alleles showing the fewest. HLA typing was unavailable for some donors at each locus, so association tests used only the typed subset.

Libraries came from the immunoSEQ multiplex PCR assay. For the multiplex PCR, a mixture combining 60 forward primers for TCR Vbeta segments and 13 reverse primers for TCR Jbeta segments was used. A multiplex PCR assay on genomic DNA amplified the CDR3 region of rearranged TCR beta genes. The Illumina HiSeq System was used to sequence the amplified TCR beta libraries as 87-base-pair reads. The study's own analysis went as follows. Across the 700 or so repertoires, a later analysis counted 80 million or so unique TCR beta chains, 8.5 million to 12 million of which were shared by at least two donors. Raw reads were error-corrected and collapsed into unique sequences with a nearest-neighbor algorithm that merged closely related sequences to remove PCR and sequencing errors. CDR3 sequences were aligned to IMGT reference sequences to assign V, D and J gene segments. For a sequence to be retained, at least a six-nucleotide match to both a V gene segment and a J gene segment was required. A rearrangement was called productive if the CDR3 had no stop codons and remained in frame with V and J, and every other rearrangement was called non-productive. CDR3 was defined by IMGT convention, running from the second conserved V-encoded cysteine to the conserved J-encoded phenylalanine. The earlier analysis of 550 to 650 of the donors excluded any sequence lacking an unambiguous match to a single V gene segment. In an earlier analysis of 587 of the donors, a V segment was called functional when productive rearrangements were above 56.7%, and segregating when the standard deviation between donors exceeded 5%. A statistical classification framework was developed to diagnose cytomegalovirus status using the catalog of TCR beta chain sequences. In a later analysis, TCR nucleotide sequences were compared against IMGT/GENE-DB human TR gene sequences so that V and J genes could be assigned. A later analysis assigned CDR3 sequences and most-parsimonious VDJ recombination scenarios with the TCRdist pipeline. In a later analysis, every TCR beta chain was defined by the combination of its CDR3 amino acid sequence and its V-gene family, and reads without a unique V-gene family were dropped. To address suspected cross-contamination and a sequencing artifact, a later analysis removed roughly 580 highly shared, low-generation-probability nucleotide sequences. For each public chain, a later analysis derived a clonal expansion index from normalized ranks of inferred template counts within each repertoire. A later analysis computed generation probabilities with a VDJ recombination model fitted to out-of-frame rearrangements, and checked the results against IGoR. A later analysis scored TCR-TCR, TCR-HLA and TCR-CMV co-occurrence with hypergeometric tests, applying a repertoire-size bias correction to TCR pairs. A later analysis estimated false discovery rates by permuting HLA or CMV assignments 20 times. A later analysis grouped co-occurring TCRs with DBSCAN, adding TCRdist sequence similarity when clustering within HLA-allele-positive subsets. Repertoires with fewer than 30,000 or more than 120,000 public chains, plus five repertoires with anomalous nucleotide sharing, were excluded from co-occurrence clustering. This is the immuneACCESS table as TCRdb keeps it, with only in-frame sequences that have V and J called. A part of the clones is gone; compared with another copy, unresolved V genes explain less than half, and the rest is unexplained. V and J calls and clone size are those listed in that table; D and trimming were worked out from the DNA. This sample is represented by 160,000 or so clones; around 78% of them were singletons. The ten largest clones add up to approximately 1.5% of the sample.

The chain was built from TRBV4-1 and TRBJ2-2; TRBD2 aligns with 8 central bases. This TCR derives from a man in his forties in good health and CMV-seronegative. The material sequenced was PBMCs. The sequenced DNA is TGCGCCAGCAGCCAAGCGGGAGGGCGGGGCGGGGAGCTGTTTTTT. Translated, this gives CASSQAGGRGGELFF.